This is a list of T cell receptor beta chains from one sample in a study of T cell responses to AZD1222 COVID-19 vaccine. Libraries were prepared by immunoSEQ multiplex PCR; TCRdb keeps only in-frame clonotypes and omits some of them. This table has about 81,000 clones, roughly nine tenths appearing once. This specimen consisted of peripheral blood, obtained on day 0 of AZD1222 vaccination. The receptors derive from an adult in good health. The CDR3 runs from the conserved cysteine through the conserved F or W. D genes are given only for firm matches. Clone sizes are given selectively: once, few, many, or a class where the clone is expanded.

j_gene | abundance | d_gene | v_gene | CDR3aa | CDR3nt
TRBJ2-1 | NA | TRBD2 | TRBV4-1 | CASSQDPAVLAEGGEQFF | TGCGCCAGCAGCCAAGATCCGGCCGTACTAGCGGAGGGGGGTGAGCAGTTCTTC
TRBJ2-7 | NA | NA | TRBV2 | CASAKLMGHEQYF | TGTGCCAGTGCCAAATTGATGGGCCACGAGCAGTACTTC
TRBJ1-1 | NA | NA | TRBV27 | CASSFGQGGTTEAFF | TGTGCCAGCAGTTTTGGGCAGGGAGGGACCACTGAAGCTTTCTTT
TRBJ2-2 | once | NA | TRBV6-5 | CASSYWGDNTGELFF | TGTGCCAGCAGTTACTGGGGGGACAACACCGGGGAGCTGTTTTTT
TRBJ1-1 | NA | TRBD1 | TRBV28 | CASSLDRADTEAFF | TGTGCCAGCAGTTTGGACAGGGCAGACACTGAAGCTTTCTTT
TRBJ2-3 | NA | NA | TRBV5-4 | CASSLGGYTDTQYF | TGTGCCAGCAGCTTGGGCGGATACACAGATACGCAGTATTTT
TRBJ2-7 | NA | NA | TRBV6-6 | CASSTSGQRFSEQYF | NA
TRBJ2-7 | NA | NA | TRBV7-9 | CASSLRAYEQYF | TGTGCCAGCAGCCTTAGAGCCTACGAGCAGTACTTC
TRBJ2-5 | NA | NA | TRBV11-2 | CASSLPARGGETQYF | TGTGCCAGCAGCTTACCCGCAAGGGGGGGGGAGACCCAGTACTTC
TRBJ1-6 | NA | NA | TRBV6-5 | CASNPVRGNSPLHF | TGTGCCAGCAATCCAGTCCGGGGCAATTCACCCCTCCACTTT
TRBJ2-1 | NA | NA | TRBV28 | CASSRIPGYSYNEQFF | TGTGCCAGCAGTCGAATTCCGGGATATTCCTACAATGAGCAGTTCTTC
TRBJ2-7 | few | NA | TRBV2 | CASARAYEQYF | TGTGCCAGTGCTCGAGCCTACGAGCAGTACTTC
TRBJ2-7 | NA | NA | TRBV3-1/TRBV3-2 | CASSQDFAGRQYF | TGTGCCAGCAGCCAAGATTTCGCAGGGCGGCAGTACTTC
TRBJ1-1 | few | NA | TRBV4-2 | CASSQGTENTEAFF | TGTGCCAGCAGCCAAGGGACAGAGAACACTGAAGCTTTCTTT
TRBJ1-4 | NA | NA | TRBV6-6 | CASSYPRRDEKLFF | TGTGCCAGCAGTTACCCCCGTAGAGACGAAAAACTGTTTTTT
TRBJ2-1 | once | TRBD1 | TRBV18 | CASSDRGRVKNEQFF | TGTGCCAGCTCAGACAGGGGGCGCGTTAAAAATGAGCAGTTCTTC
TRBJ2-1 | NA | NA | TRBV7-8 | CASSFGGSYNEQFF | TGTGCCAGCAGCTTTGGTGGCTCCTACAATGAGCAGTTCTTC
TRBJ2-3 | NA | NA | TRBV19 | CASRETASSTDTQYF | TGTGCCAGTAGAGAGACGGCCTCTAGCACAGATACGCAGTATTTT
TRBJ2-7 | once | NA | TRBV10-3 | CAMGGSTYEQYF | TGTGCCATGGGGGGCAGCACCTACGAGCAGTACTTC
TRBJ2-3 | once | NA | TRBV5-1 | CASSLGAGPGSSDTQYF | TGCGCCAGCAGCTTGGGGGCGGGTCCAGGTAGTTCAGATACGCAGTATTTT
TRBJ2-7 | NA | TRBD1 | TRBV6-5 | CAGAVMGTGDEQYF | TGTGCCGGAGCCGTTATGGGGACAGGGGACGAGCAGTACTTC
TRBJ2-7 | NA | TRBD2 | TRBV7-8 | CASSYSSGASYEQYF | TGTGCCAGCAGCTATTCTAGCGGGGCCTCCTACGAGCAGTACTTC
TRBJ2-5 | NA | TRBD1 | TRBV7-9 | CASSLTDRGKETQYF | TGTGCCAGCAGCTTAACCGACAGGGGGAAAGAGACCCAGTACTTC
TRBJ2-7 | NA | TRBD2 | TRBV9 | CASSVDGLATYEQYF | TGTGCCAGCAGCGTAGACGGACTAGCGACCTACGAGCAGTACTTC
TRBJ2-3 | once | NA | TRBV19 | CASSIGRVSTSTDTQYF | TGTGCCAGTAGTATAGGGCGAGTGAGCACTAGCACAGATACGCAGTATTTT
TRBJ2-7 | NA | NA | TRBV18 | CASSPGSGTYEQYF | TGTGCCAGCTCACCCGGGAGCGGAACCTACGAGCAGTACTTC
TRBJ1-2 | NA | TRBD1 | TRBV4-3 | CASSQDLSDRGRFGYTF | TGCGCCAGCAGCCAAGATCTCTCTGACAGGGGGAGGTTTGGCTACACCTTC
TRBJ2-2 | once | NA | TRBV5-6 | CASSLETGELFF | TGTGCCAGCAGCTTGGAAACCGGGGAGCTGTTTTTT
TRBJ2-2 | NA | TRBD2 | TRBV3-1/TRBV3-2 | CASSRTTGTSGTGELFF | TGTGCCAGCAGCCGGACCACGGGGACTAGCGGCACCGGGGAGCTGTTTTTT
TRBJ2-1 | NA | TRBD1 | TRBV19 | CASSMRGTASNEQFF | TGTGCCAGTAGTATGAGGGGGACAGCGAGCAATGAGCAGTTCTTC
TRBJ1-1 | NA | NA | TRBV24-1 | CATSRGASTEAFF | TGTGCCACTTCGCGAGGCGCCAGCACTGAAGCTTTCTTT
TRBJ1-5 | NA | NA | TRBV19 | CASSQTAREPQHF | TGTGCCAGTAGTCAAACGGCTCGGGAGCCCCAGCATTTT
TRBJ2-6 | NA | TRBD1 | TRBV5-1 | CASSPGTGNPGANVLTF | TGCGCCAGCAGCCCCGGGACAGGAAATCCCGGGGCCAACGTCCTGACTTTC
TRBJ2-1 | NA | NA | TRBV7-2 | CASSLSRPQFF | TGTGCCAGCAGCTTATCCCGACCCCAGTTCTTC
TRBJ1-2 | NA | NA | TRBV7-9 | CASPDPPPYGYTF | TGTGCCAGCCCGGACCCTCCCCCCTATGGCTACACCTTC
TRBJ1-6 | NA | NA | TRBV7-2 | CASSTRGDGISPLHF | TGTGCCAGCAGCACGCGGGGGGACGGTATTTCACCCCTCCACTTT
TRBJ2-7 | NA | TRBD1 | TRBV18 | CASSPGTGVTYEQYF | TGTGCCAGCTCACCGGGGACAGGGGTTACCTACGAGCAGTACTTC
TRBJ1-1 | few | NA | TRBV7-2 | CASSTQANTEAFF | TGTGCCAGCAGCACACAGGCGAACACTGAAGCTTTCTTT
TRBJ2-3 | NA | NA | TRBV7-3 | CASSPGVLTDTQYF | TGTGCCAGCAGCCCCGGGGTCCTAACAGATACGCAGTATTTT
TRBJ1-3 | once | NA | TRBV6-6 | CASSYPGVGGNTIYF | TGTGCCAGCAGTTACCCAGGAGTAGGAGGAAACACCATATATTTT
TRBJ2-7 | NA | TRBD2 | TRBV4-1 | CASSQDLAGGFYEQYF | TGCGCCAGCAGCCAAGATCTCGCGGGAGGGTTCTACGAGCAGTACTTC
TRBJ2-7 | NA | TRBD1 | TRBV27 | CASSFRPGTGLGYEQYF | TGTGCCAGCAGTTTTCGACCCGGGACAGGGTTAGGCTACGAGCAGTACTTC
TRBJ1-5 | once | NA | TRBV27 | CASSPIGAGQPQHF | TGTGCCAGCAGCCCGATAGGGGCAGGGCAGCCCCAGCATTTT
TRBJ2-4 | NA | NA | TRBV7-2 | CASSLDAGGAVGRIQYF | TGTGCCAGCAGCTTAGACGCCGGCGGGGCCGTGGGTAGAATTCAGTACTTC
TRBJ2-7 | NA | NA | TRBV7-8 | CASSLDREDEQYF | TGTGCCAGCAGCTTAGACAGGGAGGACGAGCAGTACTTC
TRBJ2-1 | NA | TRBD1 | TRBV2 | CASRPDRGREFF | TGTGCCAGCAGGCCTGACAGGGGGCGCGAGTTCTTC
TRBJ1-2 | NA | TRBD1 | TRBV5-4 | CASSKGTGGYGYTF | TGTGCCAGCAGCAAGGGGACAGGGGGATATGGCTACACCTTC
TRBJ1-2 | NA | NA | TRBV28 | CASTNYPVQNGYTF | TGTGCCAGCACCAATTACCCGGTTCAAAATGGCTACACCTTC
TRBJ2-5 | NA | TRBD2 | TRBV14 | CASSPKGLAGEETQYF | TGTGCCAGCAGCCCCAAGGGACTAGCGGGAGAAGAGACCCAGTACTTC
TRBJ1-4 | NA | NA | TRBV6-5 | CASSDIAATNEKLFF | TGTGCCAGCAGCGATATTGCAGCAACTAATGAAAAACTGTTTTTT
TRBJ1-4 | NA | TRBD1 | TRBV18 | CASSPGQGNEKLFF | TGTGCCAGCTCTCCGGGACAGGGAAATGAAAAACTGTTTTTT
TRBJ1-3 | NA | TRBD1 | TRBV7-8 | CASSLQGAPGNTIYF | TGTGCCAGCAGCCTTCAGGGGGCTCCTGGAAACACCATATATTTT
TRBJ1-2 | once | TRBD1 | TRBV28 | CASSAPQGGTYYGYTF | TGTGCCAGCAGTGCCCCCCAGGGGGGGACGTACTATGGCTACACCTTC
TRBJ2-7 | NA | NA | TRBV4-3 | CASSQDAGNYEQYF | TGCGCCAGCAGCCAAGATGCAGGAAACTACGAGCAGTACTTC
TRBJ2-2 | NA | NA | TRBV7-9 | CASSLEGADTGELFF | TGTGCCAGCAGCTTAGAGGGAGCCGACACCGGGGAGCTGTTTTTT
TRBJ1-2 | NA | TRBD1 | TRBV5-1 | CASSLDRGLEGYTF | TGCGCCAGCAGCTTGGACAGGGGGCTGGAAGGCTACACCTTC
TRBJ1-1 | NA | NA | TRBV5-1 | CASSPSGARDTEAFF | TGCGCCAGCAGTCCGTCGGGGGCCCGAGACACTGAAGCTTTCTTT
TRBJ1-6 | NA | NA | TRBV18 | CASSPRGSSYNSPLHF | TGTGCCAGCTCACCACGGGGGAGCTCCTATAATTCACCCCTCCACTTT